This TCR beta chain derives from a study of immune evolution from preneoplasia to lung adenocarcinoma. Resections took place in Japan or China from about 2014 to 2018. Each case's diagnosis was confirmed by two pathologists on H&E. Study-wide results and caveats: Top clone frequencies peaked in normal lung, apparently declining through invasive adenocarcinoma. Normal lung had highest clonality; later lesions appeared denser, more diverse.

CDR3 size: 13 residues. CDR1 is MNHNS, CDR2 SASEGT, per germline. Between the trimmed V and J ends, which lost 7 bases and 2 bases, there was a span of 12 bases. Using immunoSEQ multiplex PCR, the repertoire was profiled, and TCRdb retains in-frame clones only, with some absent. The sample has 2,500 to 3,500 clones; 83% are singletons. Comments on this clone: Antigen specificity is unknown.

Sequenced input: FFPE adjacent normal lung tissue. The TCR was taken from a person aged 70 to 79 with lung adenocarcinoma. The rearrangement uses TRBV6-1 and TRBJ2-7; D perhaps matches TRBD1 (6 bases). In DNA form, the CDR3 reads TGTGCCAGCATATGGGACATCCCCTACGAGCAGTACTTC. As protein: CASIWDIPYEQYF.